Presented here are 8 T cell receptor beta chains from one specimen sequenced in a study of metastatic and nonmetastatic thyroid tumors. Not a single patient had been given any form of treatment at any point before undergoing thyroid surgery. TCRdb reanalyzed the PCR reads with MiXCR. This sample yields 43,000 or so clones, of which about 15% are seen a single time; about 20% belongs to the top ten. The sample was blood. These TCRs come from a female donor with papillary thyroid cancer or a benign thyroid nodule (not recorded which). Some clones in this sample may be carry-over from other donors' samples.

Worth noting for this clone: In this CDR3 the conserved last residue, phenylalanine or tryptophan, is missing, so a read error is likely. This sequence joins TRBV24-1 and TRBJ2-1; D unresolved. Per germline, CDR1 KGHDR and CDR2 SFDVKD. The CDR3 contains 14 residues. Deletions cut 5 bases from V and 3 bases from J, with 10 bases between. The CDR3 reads CATSGLVGYNEQFL. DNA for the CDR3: TGTGCCACCAGTGGTCTCGTGGGCTACAATGAGCAGTTCCTC.

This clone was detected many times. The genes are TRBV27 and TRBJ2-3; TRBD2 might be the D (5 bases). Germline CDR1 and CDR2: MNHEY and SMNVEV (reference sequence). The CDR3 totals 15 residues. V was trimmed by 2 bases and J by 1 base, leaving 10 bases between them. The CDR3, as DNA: TGTGCCAGCAGTTTAGAACTAGAGGGCACAGATACGCAGTATTTT. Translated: CASSLELEGTDTQYF.

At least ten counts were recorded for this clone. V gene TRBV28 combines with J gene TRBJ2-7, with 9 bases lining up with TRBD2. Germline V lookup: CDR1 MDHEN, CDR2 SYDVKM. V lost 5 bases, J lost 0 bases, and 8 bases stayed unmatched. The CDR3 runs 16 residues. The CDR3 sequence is CASSNPGGRASYEQYF. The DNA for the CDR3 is TGTGCCAGCAGTAACCCCGGCGGGAGGGCCTCCTACGAGCAGTACTTC.

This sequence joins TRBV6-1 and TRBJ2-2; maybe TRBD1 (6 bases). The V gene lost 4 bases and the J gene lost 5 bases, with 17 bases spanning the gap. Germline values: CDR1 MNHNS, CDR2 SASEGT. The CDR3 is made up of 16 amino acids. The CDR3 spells CASSGRRGLRTGELFF. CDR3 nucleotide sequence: TGTGCCAGCAGTGGACGTAGGGGGTTGAGAACCGGGGAGCTGTTTTTT.

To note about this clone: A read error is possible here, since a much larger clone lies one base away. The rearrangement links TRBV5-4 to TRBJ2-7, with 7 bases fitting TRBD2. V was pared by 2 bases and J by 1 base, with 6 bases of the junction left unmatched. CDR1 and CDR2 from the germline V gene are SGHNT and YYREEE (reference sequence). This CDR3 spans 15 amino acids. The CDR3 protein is CASSFAGVPSYEQYF. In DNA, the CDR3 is TGTGCCAGCAGCTTTGCGGGAGTGCCTTCCTACGAGCAGTACTTC.

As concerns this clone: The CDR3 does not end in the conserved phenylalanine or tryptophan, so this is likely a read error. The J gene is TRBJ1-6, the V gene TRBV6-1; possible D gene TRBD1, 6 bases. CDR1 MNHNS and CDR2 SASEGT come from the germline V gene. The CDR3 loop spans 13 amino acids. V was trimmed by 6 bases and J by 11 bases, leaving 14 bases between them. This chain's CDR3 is CASSFAGDAPLHS. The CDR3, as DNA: TGTGCCAGCAGCTTCGCAGGGGATGCACCCCTCCACTCT.

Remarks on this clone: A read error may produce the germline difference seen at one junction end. In DNA form, the CDR3 reads TGTGTCAGCAGTAAAGGTGGGGTCACCTCCTACGAGCAGTACTTC. Protein sequence: CVSSKGGVTSYEQYF. J is TRBJ2-7 and V is TRBV12-3 or TRBV12-4; D gene ambiguous. This CDR3 is 15 amino acids long.

The CDR3 loop is CASSIADDREYEQYF. DNA for the CDR3: TGTGCCAGTAGTATAGCAGACGACAGGGAGTACGAGCAGTACTTC. The chain joins TRBV19 to TRBJ2-7; 7 bases map to TRBD1. The CDR3 is made up of 15 amino acids. From germline, CDR1 is LNHDA and CDR2 SQIVND (reference sequence). The junction had 7 bases not matched to a gene; V was cut back by 1 base and J by 4 bases.